This T cell receptor beta chain was profiled in a study of radiotherapy plus CTLA-4 blockade in lung cancer. Participants had chemo-refractory metastatic non-small-cell lung cancer and were treated with focal radiation plus ipilimumab CTLA-4 blockade. Deletions cut 6 bases from V and 1 base from J, with 13 bases between. Germline values: CDR1 GTSNPN, CDR2 SVGIG (reference sequence). CDR3 length: 14 residues. Clones were sequenced by immunoSEQ multiplex PCR, and TCRdb holds only the in-frame ones, with some missing. Among about 59,000 clones, approximately 70% were seen once, and the ten largest hold approximately 8.6%.

The sequence was collected from a human donor with non-small cell lung cancer whose response to radiotherapy plus ipilimumab could not be evaluated. The sample was peripheral blood, taken from a patient treated with radiotherapy plus ipilimumab. The gene calls are TRBV30 and TRBJ2-1; D uncertain. The CDR3: CACLRVGSYNEQFF. CDR3 DNA: TGTGCCTGCCTTCGGGTCGGGTCCTACAATGAGCAGTTCTTC.